The clone carrying this T cell receptor beta chain occurred a few times. Its antigen is not identified. Extraction and reverse transcription of RNA yielded cDNA as the sequencing template. The repertoire was sequenced with immunoSEQ multiplex PCR; TCRdb's copy has only in-frame clones and lacks some. The profile shows about 180,000 clones, 40% to 65% of them singletons. Stated treatment: oral pan-JAK inhibitor, 5-10 mg twice daily. The sample originates from a study of CD8+ T cells in alopecia areata. Overall study results and limits: Amid tofacitinib therapy, many expanded lesional clones stayed present in scalp and blood.

V lost 3 bases and J 5 bases, leaving 10 bases between the germline ends. This CDR3 is 12 amino acids long. Germline V gene data show CDR1 as GTSNPN and CDR2 as SVGIG (reference sequence). This clonotype originated in a human donor with alopecia areata. Specimen: CD8+ T cells sorted from blood, collected at week 52, from a patient treated with tofacitinib. The chain is built from TRBV30 and TRBJ1-2; D unresolved. CDR3 protein: CAWSGRTYGYTF. CDR3 DNA: TGTGCCTGGAGCGGACGGACTTATGGCTACACCTTC.